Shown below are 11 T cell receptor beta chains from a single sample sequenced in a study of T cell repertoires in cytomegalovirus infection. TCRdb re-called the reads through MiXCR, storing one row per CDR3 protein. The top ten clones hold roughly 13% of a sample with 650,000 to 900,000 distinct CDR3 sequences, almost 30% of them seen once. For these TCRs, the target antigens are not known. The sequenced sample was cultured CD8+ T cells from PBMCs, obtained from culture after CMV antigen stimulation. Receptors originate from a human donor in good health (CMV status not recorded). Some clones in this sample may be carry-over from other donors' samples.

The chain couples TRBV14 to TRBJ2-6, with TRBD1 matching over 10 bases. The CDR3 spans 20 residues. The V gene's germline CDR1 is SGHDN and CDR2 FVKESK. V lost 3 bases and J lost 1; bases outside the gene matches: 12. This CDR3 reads CASSHPRDRGEQSGANVLTF. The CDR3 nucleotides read TGTGCCAGCAGCCATCCCCGGGACAGGGGAGAGCAATCTGGGGCCAACGTCCTGACTTTC.

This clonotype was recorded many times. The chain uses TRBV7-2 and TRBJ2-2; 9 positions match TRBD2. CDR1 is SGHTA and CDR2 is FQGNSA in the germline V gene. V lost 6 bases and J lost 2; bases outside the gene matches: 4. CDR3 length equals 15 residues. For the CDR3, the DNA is TGTGCCAGCAGTCTTAGCGGGAGTAACACCGGGGAGCTGTTTTTT. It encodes CASSLSGSNTGELFF.

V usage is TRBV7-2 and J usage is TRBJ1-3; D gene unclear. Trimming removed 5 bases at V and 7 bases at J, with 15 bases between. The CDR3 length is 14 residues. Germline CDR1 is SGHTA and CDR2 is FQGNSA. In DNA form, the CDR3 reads TGTGCCAGCAGCCCGGCCCCCCTCGAGAACACCATATATTTT. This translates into CASSPAPLENTIYF.

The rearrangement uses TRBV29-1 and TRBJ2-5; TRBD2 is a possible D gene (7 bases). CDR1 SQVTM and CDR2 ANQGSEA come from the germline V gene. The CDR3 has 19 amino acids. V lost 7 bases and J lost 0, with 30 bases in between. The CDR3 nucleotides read TGCAGCGCCGAGCCGACAGGAATGGTGGGACTACCGTACCAAGAGACCCAGTACTTC. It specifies CSAEPTGMVGLPYQETQYF.

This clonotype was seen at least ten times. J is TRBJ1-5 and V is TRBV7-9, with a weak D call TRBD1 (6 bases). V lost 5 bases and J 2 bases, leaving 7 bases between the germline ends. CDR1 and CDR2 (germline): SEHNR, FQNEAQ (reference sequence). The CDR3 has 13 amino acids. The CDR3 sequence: CASSRGRNQPQHF. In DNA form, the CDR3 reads TGTGCCAGCAGCCGGGGGCGCAATCAGCCCCAGCATTTT.

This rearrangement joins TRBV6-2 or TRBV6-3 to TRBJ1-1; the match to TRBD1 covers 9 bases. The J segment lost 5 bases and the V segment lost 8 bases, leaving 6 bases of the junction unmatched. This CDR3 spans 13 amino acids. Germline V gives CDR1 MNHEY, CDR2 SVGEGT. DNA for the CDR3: TGTGCCAGCCTGACAGGGGGTTGGACTGAAGCTTTCTTT. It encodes CASLTGGWTEAFF.

DNA of the CDR3: TGTGCCAGCAGTTGGGGACAGGGAGGCGCAGATACGCAGTATTTT. Protein: CASSWGQGGADTQYF. V gene TRBV27 combines with J gene TRBJ2-3, with 9 bases lining up with TRBD1. The CDR3 length is 15 residues. Germline V gene data show CDR1 as MNHEY and CDR2 as SMNVEV (reference sequence). Germline trimming cut 4 bases from V and 4 bases from J; bases unmatched to any gene: 6.

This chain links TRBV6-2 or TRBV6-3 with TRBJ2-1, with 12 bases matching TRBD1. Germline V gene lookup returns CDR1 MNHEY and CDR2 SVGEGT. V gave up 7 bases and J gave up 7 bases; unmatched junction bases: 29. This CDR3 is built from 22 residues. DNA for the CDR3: TGTGCCAGCATCTTAAGGCCGGGACAGGGGGCCCCCTGGCCAGCGGGGAGGAATGAGCAGTTCTTC. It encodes CASILRPGQGAPWPAGRNEQFF.

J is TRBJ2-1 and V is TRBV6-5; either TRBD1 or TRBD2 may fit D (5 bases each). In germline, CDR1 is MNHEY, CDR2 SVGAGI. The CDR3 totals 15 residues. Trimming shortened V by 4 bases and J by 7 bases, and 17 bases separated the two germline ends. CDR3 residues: CASSLGPTEDNEQFF. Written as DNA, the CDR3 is TGTGCCAGCAGTTTGGGACCTACGGAGGATAATGAGCAGTTCTTC.

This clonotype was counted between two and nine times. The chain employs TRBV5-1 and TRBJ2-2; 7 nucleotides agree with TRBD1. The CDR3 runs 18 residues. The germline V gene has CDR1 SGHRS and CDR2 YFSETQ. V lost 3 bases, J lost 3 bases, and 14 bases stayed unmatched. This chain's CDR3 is CASSYFRQGAEYTGELFF. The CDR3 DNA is TGCGCCAGCAGCTACTTCCGACAGGGCGCGGAATACACCGGGGAGCTGTTTTTT.

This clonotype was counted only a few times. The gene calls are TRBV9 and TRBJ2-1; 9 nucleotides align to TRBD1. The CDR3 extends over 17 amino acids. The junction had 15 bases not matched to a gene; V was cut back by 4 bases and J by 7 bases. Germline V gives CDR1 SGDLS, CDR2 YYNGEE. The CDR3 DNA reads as TGTGCCAGCAGCCGGACAGGGGAGGGCCTCCTAAGGAATGAGCAGTTCTTC. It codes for CASSRTGEGLLRNEQFF.